One TCR beta chain is described in this entry. The data were taken from a study of blood T cell repertoires in COVID-19. Study overall: Sources were T cells, B-cell-depleted T cells, or PBMCs; the material itself was cDNA or gDNA.

Original processing notes: Amplification from reference gene primers served as the basis for estimated nucleated cell counts. Sequencing used immunoSEQ multiplex PCR; TCRdb keeps in-frame clones, though not all of them. The V and J calls and clone size come from that table; D and trimming were worked out from the DNA. The sample has over 90,000 clones; more than 85% are singletons. The CDR3 has 15 residues. Losses at the gene ends were 5 bases for V and 0 bases for J; bases not matched to a gene: 4. From germline, CDR1 is SEHNR and CDR2 FQNEAQ (reference sequence). The sequence came from a man in his fifties or sixties with active or convalescent COVID-19. The sample taken for sequencing was peripheral blood. The chain employs TRBV7-9 and TRBJ1-5, with 7 bases lining up with TRBD1. CDR3 DNA sequence: TGTGCCAGCAGCCCGGACAGGATTAGCAATCAGCCCCAGCATTTT. Translation gives CASSPDRISNQPQHF.